This T cell receptor (beta chain) comes out of a study of blood T cell repertoires in COVID-19. Study at large: Whether acute or convalescent, the COVID-19 samples came from the United States, Italy and Spain. Sample material is recorded as cDNA or gDNA derived from T cells, B-cell-depleted T cells, or PBMCs.

In the authors' workflow: Amplification with reference gene primers provided the estimates of nucleated cell counts. Only in-frame clones appear in the TCRdb table, and some are missing; sequencing was by immunoSEQ multiplex PCR. V and J calls and clone size are given by that table; D and trimming were obtained from the DNA. The sample lists roughly 200,000 clones, 75% to 90% occurring once. Sequencing was performed on peripheral blood. The TCR originated in a woman in her fifties or sixties with acute or convalescent COVID-19.

The CDR3 is CSVHGGKGRTEAFF. CDR3 in DNA: TGCAGCGTCCACGGGGGGAAGGGGAGGACTGAAGCTTTCTTT. V usage is TRBV29-1 and J usage is TRBJ1-1; possibly TRBD1 for D (5 bases). V was cut by 6 bases and J by 5 bases, with 19 bases left in between. The CDR3 runs to 14 residues. CDR1 and CDR2 from the germline V gene are SQVTM and ANQGSEA.